This TCR beta chain is drawn from a study of cytomegalovirus exposure and HLA in healthy donors (dated by TCRdb to between 2016 and 2019). About the study as a whole: An earlier analysis of approximately 600 of the donors reported about 290 Gb of sequence data and some 120 million unique TCR beta sequences from roughly 200 million T cells. Typing coverage varied by locus: 629-630 donors for A, B, C, DRB1 and DQB1; roughly 520 for DQA1; some 610 for DPA1; roughly 450 for DPB1. To predict cytomegalovirus infection status, the study combined high-throughput TCR immunosequencing, statistical association of individual TCRs with disease status, and machine learning. HLA typing included class I and class II loci at four-digit resolution. To study patterns of TCR occurrence, a later analysis re-analyzed previously published TCR beta repertoires from around 660 donors and added high-resolution HLA genotyping. Along with the 666-subject first cohort, a separate validation cohort of more than 90 different subjects was used. Among about 360 genotyped donors of the cohort, an average of approximately 250,000 unique TCR beta nucleotide sequences were sequenced per donor, 15% to 20% of them non-productive. To decide whether each TCR beta V gene segment behaved as functional or pseudogenic, an earlier analysis of approximately 620 of the donors relied on high-throughput TCR beta sequencing. A later genetic analysis used genome-wide SNP genotypes for about 60% of the roughly 670 donors, treating that subset as a discovery cohort. Alongside the repertoire data, information on donor age, sex, ethnicity and CMV serostatus was compiled. About 280 gigabases of sequencing data and around 87 million unique TCR sequences were included in an early release covering 550 to 650 HLA-typed donors. The study aimed to test whether cataloging public T cell receptors could reveal signatures of past pathogen exposure. Rather than drawing on any new phenotypic data, the later analysis identified candidate immune exposures from TCR beta sequences and the way those sequences occurred across donors. The study used immunosequencing to profile the T cell repertoires of 600 to 850 subjects and linked those repertoires to cytomegalovirus serostatus. All discovery cohort repertoires had been generated using a single sequencing platform. Several DR-DQ haplotypes were handled as single units for association and clustering because linkage in the cohort was strong. Of the roughly 410 genotyped donors, less than 90% were placed in the genetic ancestry cluster associated with self-reported Caucasian donors.

The cohort comprised fewer than 750 healthy bone marrow donors. Cohort members were all nominally healthy when sampled, although unrecorded immune exposures were likely present. The donor was CMV seronegative and belonged to the group of over 350 seronegative cohort members. A peripheral blood sample was provided by each donor, and peripheral blood mononuclear cells were used for TCR beta sequencing. Genomic DNA extraction from the blood cell samples was performed with the Qiagen DNeasy Blood Extraction Kit. Broad study findings and their caveats: When HLA alleles, especially DR and DQ, strongly co-occurred, attributing TCR associations to individual alleles was difficult. Because HLA typing was missing for some donors at each locus, association tests included only the typed subset. Cytomegalovirus status was reported to be diagnosed by the classifier with high specificity and sensitivity in both the original and validation cohorts. Immune exposure information for the cohort was limited to CMV serostatus. A later genetic analysis associated a missense DCLRE1C variant with V-gene and J-gene trimming of TCR beta chains, and an independent cohort replicated the association. A later genetic analysis reported fewer N-insertions in productive TCRs among donors in an Asian-associated ancestry cluster than the roughly 650-donor mean. The authors suggested that the approach could potentially be extended to other disease states and immunological phenotypes. A further reported finding was that TCR beta sequences accurately predicted the HLA-A and HLA-B alleles for most subjects in the first cohort. The presence/absence analyses assumed that sequencing depth was roughly uniform across donors, and that assumption may not be true. In this cohort, only TCR beta chains were sequenced, and detectable features were limited by the absence of alpha or paired-chain data. In a later analysis, around 15,000 TCR beta sequences were associated with specific HLA alleles at a false discovery rate of 0.05. In a later analysis, HLA-associated TCR beta chains were found to be more clonally expanded and to have lower generation probabilities than equally common non-associated chains. Some IMGT-functional V segments, including TRBV6-2 and TRBV6-3, could not be told apart with the 87-base-pair reads, so those segments were excluded. Several of the top co-occurrence clusters appeared to be linked to parvovirus B19, influenza, CMV and Epstein-Barr virus, according to a later analysis. Because counts were too low, 15 to 20 rarely observed V segments, including chromosome 9 orphons, were excluded from the earlier analysis of 587 of the donors. In an earlier analysis of approximately 590 of the donors, most TCR beta V segments appeared in productive rearrangements about 87% or about 30% of the time, broadly matching IMGT annotations. Most TCR sequences were observed very rarely across donors, whereas some public TCRs were present in many individuals. In a later analysis, the rate of TCR association differed among HLA loci, with DRB1 alleles having the most associated TCRs and HLA-C alleles having the fewest. The sequencing pipeline was judged likely to have produced a cluster of highly shared sequence variants as a technical artifact. According to a later analysis, most CMV-associated TCR beta chains appeared to be HLA-restricted, and the HLA associations seemed to be driven largely by CMV exposure. The study listed 164 TCR beta chains as associated with cytomegalovirus. Linkage disequilibrium might explain the correlated functional status among segregating V segments, but an unknown experimental factor could not be ruled out. In vitro tests confirmed that a few of the cytomegalovirus-associated TCR beta chains recognize cytomegalovirus antigens.

Library preparation employed the immunoSEQ multiplex PCR assay. For the multiplex PCR, a mixture combining 60 forward primers for TCR Vbeta segments and 13 reverse primers for TCR Jbeta segments was used. Amplification of the CDR3 region of rearranged TCR beta genes was performed with a multiplex PCR assay on genomic DNA. The amplified TCR beta libraries were sequenced on the Illumina HiSeq System as 87-base-pair reads. Per the authors' processing: A later analysis counted around 72 million unique TCR beta chains across the 650 to 700 repertoires, and around 12 million of these chains were shared by at least two donors. Raw reads were error-corrected and collapsed into unique sequences by a nearest-neighbor algorithm in which closely related sequences were merged to remove PCR and sequencing errors. To assign V, D and J gene segments, CDR3 sequences were aligned to IMGT reference sequences. For a sequence to be retained, a match of at least six nucleotides to both a V gene segment and a J gene segment was required. A rearrangement was called productive if the CDR3 had no stop codons and remained in frame with V and J, and every other rearrangement was called non-productive. Following IMGT convention, CDR3 was defined as the stretch from the second conserved V-encoded cysteine up to the conserved J-encoded phenylalanine. In an earlier analysis of around 640 of the donors, sequences lacking an unambiguous match to a single V gene segment were excluded. In an earlier analysis of some 590 of the donors, a V segment was called functional when productive rearrangements were above 56.7%, and segregating when the standard deviation between donors exceeded 5%. A statistical classification framework was built for diagnosing cytomegalovirus status from the catalog of TCR beta chain sequences. In a later analysis, TCR nucleotide sequences were compared against IMGT/GENE-DB human TR gene sequences so that V and J genes could be assigned. A later analysis assigned CDR3 sequences and most-parsimonious VDJ recombination scenarios with the TCRdist pipeline. In a later analysis, each TCR beta chain was defined by its CDR3 amino acid sequence together with its V-gene family, and reads without a unique V-gene family were excluded. To address suspected cross-contamination and a sequencing artifact, a later analysis removed approximately 590 highly shared, low-generation-probability nucleotide sequences. In a later analysis, a clonal expansion index was calculated for each public chain from normalized within-repertoire ranks of inferred template counts. Generation probabilities in a later analysis came from a VDJ recombination model fitted to out-of-frame rearrangements, and those results were checked against IGoR. Hypergeometric tests were used in a later analysis to score TCR-TCR, TCR-HLA and TCR-CMV co-occurrence, with a repertoire-size bias correction applied to the TCR pairs. To estimate false discovery rates, a later analysis permuted the HLA or CMV assignments 20 times. In a later analysis, co-occurring TCRs were grouped with DBSCAN, and TCRdist sequence similarity was added when clustering was performed within HLA-allele-positive subsets. Co-occurrence clustering excluded repertoires with fewer than 30,000 or more than 120,000 public chains, plus five with anomalous nucleotide sharing. In its TCRdb copy, this immuneACCESS table keeps in-frame sequences only and misses some clones. Where compared with another copy, unresolved V genes explain less than half of these, and the others have no known cause. That table furnishes V, J and clone size, whereas the DNA furnished D and trimming. This sample comprises 150,000 to 200,000 clones, under 90% of them detected only once. Jointly, the top ten make up 4.8% of the sample.

Including the terminal cysteine and phenylalanine, the CDR3 comprises 16 residues. Only the CDR3 part of the read is kept: 48 bases, read in frame from the first base. Sequences MNHEY (CDR1) and SMNVEV (CDR2) are obtained from the germline V gene (reference sequence). V is cut back by 3 bases and J by 6 bases, with 9 bases in the junction unmatched. In the case of this clone: There is no known antigen for this receptor. No base quality information exists; no much larger clone differs at one position.

The sequencing sample was made of PBMCs. This clonotype was obtained from a man younger than 30 in good health and CMV-seronegative. The chain was built from TRBV27 and TRBJ2-1, and 9 junction bases match TRBD2. The CDR3 in this case is CASSFPSGRQVNEQFF. The DNA sequence follows: TGTGCCAGCAGTTTCCCCAGCGGGAGGCAGGTCAATGAGCAGTTCTTC.